Sequencing of this TCR beta chain was carried out in a study of cytomegalovirus exposure and HLA in healthy donors. The study ran its PCR with 60 Vbeta and 13 Jbeta primers. Profiled with immunoSEQ multiplex PCR; TCRdb holds only in-frame clones, not every one. This specimen shows about 200,000 clones; the ten leading clones hold around 1.1%. CDR3 size: 14 residues. The germline V gene encodes CDR1 SQVTM and CDR2 ANQGSEA. Trimming at V came to 5 bases and at J to 5 bases, leaving 10 bases not matched to a gene. The V gene is TRBV29-1, the J gene TRBJ1-1; 8 nucleotides align to TRBD1. The sequenced sample consisted of PBMCs. The TCR originated in a girl aged 2 to 9 in good health and CMV-seropositive. The CDR3 loop reads CSVMWDRLRTEAFF. In DNA form, the CDR3 reads TGCAGCGTTATGTGGGACAGGTTAAGGACTGAAGCTTTCTTT.